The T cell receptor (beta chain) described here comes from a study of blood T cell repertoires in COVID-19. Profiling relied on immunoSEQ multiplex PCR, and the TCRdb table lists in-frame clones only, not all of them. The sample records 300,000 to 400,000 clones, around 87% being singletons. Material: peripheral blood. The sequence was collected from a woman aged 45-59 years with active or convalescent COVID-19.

The CDR3: CASSSQREGDEQFF. The CDR3 DNA reads as TGTGCCAGCAGCTCTCAGCGGGAGGGGGATGAGCAGTTCTTC. The V and J genes are TRBV11-2 and TRBJ2-1; 10 bases are a match to TRBD2. This CDR3 is 14 amino acids long. Germline V CDR1 and CDR2: SGHAT, FQNNGV. V dropped 4 bases and J dropped 8; count of bases not matched to a gene: 5. Using reference TRBV11-2 and TRBJ2-1 for the parts outside the CDR3, the full variable domain is EAGVAQSPRYKIIEKRQSVAFWCNPISGHATLYWYQQILGQGPKLLIQFQNNGVVDDSQLPKDRFSAERLKGVDSTLKIQPAKLEDSAVYLCASSSQREGDEQFFGPGTRLTVL.